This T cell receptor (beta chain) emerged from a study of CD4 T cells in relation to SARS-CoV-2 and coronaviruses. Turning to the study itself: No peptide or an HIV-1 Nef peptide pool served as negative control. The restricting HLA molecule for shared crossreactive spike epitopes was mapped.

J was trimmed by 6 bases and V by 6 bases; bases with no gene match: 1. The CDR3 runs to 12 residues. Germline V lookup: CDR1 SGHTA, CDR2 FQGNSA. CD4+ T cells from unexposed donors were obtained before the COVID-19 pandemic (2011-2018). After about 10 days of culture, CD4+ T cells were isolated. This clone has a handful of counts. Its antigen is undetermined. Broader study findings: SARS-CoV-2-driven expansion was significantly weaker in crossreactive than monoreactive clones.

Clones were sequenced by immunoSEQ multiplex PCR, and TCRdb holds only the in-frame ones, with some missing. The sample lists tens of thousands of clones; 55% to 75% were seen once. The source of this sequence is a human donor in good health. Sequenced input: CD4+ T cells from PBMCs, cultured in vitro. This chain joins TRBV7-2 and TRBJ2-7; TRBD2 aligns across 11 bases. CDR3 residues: CASSSGGAEQYF. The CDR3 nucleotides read TGTGCCAGCAGTAGCGGGGGGGCCGAGCAGTACTTC.